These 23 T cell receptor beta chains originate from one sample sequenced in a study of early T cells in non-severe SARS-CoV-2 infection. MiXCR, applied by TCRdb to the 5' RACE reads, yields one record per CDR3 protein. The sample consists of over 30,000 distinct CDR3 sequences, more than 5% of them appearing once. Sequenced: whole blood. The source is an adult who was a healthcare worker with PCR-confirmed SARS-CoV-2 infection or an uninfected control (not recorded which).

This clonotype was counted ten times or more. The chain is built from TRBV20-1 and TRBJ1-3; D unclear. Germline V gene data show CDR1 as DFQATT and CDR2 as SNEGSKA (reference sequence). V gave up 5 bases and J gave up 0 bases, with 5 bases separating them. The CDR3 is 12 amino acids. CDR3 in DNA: TGCAGTGCTCCTGGCTCTGGAAACACCATATATTTT. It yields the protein CSAPGSGNTIYF.

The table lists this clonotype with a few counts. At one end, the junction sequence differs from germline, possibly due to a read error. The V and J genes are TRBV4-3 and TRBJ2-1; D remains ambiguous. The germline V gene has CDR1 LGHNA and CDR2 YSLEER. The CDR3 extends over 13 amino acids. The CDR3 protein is CASSKDLPDEQFF. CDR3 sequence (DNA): TGCGCCAGCAGCAAAGACCTCCCGGATGAGCAGTTCTTC.

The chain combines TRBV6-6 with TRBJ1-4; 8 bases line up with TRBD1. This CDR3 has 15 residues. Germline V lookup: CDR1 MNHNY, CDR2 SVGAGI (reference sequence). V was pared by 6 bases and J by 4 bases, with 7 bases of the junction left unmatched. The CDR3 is CASSSWDRSNEKLFF. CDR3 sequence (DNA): TGTGCCAGCAGCTCCTGGGACAGGAGTAATGAAAAACTGTTTTTT.

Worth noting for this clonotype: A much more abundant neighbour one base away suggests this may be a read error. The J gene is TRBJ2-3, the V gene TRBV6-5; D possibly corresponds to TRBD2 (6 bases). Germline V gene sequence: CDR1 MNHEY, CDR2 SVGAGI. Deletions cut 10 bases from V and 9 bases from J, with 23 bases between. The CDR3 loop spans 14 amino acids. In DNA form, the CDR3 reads TGTGCCAACAGCCGGGACTCCCCAGTTTCCACGCAGTATTTT. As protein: CANSRDSPVSTQYF.

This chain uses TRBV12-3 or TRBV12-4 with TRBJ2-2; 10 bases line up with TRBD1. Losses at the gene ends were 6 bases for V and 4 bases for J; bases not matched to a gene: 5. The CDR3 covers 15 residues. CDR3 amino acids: CASSTGQGGTGELFF. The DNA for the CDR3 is TGTGCCAGCAGCACAGGACAGGGGGGCACCGGGGAGCTGTTTTTT.

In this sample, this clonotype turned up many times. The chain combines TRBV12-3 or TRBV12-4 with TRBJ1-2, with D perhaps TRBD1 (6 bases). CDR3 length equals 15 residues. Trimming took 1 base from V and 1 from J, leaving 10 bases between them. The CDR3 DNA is TGTGCCAGCAGTTTAGGACGACAGGTTAACTATGGCTACACCTTC. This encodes CASSLGRQVNYGYTF.

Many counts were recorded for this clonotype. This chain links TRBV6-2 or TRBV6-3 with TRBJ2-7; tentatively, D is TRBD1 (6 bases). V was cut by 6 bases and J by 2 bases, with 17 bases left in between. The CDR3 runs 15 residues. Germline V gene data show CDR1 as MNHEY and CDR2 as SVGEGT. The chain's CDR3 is CASSSGDGFAYEQYF. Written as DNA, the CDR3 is TGTGCCAGCAGCTCAGGGGATGGGTTTGCCTACGAGCAGTACTTC.

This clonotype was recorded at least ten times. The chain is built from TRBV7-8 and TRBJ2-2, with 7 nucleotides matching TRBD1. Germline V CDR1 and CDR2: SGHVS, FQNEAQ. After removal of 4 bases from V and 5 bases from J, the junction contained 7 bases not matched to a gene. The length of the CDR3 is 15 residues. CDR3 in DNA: TGTGCCAGCAGCTGGGGTGACAGGGCAACCGGGGAGCTGTTTTTT. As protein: CASSWGDRATGELFF.

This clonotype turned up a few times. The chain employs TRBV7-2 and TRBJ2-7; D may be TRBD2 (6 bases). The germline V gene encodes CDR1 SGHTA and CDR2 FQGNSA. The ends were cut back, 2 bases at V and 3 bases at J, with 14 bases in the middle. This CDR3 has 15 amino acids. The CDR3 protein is CASSLWAGPSYEQYF. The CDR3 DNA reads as TGTGCCAGCAGCTTATGGGCGGGGCCAAGCTACGAGCAGTACTTC.

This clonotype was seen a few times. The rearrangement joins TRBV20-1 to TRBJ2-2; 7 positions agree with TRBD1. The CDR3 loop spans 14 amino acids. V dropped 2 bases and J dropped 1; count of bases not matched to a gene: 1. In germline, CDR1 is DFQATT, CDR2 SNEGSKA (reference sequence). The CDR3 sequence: CSARQGENTGELFF. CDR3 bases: TGCAGTGCTAGACAGGGGGAGAACACCGGGGAGCTGTTTTTT.

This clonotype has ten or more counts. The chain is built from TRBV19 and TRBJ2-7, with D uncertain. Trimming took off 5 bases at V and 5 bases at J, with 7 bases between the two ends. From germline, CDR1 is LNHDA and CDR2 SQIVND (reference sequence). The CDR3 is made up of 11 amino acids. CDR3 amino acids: CASSQANEQYF. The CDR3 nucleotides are TGTGCCAGTAGTCAGGCGAACGAGCAGTACTTC.

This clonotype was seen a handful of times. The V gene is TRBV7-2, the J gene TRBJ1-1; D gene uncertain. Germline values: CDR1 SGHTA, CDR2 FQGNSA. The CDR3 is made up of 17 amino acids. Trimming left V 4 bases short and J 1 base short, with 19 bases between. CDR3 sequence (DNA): TGTGCCAGCAGCTCCCCTAGGCGGGGAGGGTGGAACACTGAAGCTTTCTTT. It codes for CASSSPRRGGWNTEAFF. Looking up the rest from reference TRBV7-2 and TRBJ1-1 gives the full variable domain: GAGVSQSPSNKVTEKGKDVELRCDPISGHTALYWYRQSLGQGLEFLIYFQGNSAPDKSGLPSDRFSAERTGGSVSTLTIQRTQQEDSAVYLCASSSPRRGGWNTEAFFGQGTRLTVV.

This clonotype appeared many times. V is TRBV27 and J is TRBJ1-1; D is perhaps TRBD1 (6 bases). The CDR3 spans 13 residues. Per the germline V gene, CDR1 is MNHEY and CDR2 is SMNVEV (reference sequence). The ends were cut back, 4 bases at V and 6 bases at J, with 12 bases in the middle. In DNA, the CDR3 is TGTGCCAGCAGTTGGGCGGGGGCTGCTGAAGCTTTCTTT. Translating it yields CASSWAGAAEAFF.

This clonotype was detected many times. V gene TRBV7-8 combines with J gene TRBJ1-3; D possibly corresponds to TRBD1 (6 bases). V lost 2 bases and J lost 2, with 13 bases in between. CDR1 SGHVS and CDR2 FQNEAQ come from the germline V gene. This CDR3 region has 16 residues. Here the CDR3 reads CASSLRWQGTGNTIYF. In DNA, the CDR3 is TGTGCCAGCAGCTTAAGGTGGCAGGGGACTGGAAACACCATATATTTT. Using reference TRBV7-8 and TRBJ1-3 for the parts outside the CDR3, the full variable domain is GAGVSQSPRYKVAKRGQDVALRCDPISGHVSLFWYQQALGQGPEFLTYFQNEAQLDKSGLPSDRFFAERPEGSVSTLKIQRTQQEDSAVYLCASSLRWQGTGNTIYFGEGSWLTVV.

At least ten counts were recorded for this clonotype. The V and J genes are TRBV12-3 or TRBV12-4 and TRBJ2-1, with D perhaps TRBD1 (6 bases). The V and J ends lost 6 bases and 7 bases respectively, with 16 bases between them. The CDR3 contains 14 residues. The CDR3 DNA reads TGTGCCAGCAGAACATGGGGGCCTTATAATGAGCAGTTCTTC. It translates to CASRTWGPYNEQFF.

Written as DNA, the CDR3 is TGCAGTGCGCCCGAGTGGGGGACCCGCACCGGGGAGCTGTTTTTT. Translating it yields CSAPEWGTRTGELFF. This chain links TRBV20-1 with TRBJ2-2, with D tentatively TRBD1 or TRBD2 (5 bases each). V was pared by 6 bases and J by 4 bases, with 18 bases between. This CDR3 region has 15 residues. Germline V gene sequence: CDR1 DFQATT, CDR2 SNEGSKA (reference sequence).

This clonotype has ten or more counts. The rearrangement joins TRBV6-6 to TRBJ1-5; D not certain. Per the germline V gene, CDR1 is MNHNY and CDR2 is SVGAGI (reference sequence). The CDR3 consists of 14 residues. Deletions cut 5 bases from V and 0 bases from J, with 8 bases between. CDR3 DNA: TGTGCCAGCAGTGGCGACACTAGCAATCAGCCCCAGCATTTT. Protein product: CASSGDTSNQPQHF.

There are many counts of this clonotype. The CDR3 sequence is CASSLGHLYEQYF. The CDR3 region has the DNA TGTGCCAGCAGCTTAGGTCATCTCTACGAGCAGTACTTC. The chain is built from TRBV13 and TRBJ2-7; D is unresolved. Germline assignment: CDR1 PRHDT and CDR2 FYEKMQ (reference sequence). This CDR3 is built from 13 residues. Deletions cut 0 bases from V and 3 bases from J, with 6 bases between. The full variable domain, rest sourced from reference TRBV13 and TRBJ2-7, is AAGVIQSPRHLIKEKRETATLKCYPIPRHDTVYWYQQGPGQDPQFLISFYEKMQSDKGSIPDRFSAQQFSDYHSELNMSSLELGDSALYFCASSLGHLYEQYFGPGTRLTVT.

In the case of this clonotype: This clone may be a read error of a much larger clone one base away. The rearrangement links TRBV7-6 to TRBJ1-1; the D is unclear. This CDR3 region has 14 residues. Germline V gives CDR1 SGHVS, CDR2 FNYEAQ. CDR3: CPSSRNTRGTEAFF. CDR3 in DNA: TGTCCCAGCAGCCGAAACACCCGGGGTACTGAAGCTTTCTTT.

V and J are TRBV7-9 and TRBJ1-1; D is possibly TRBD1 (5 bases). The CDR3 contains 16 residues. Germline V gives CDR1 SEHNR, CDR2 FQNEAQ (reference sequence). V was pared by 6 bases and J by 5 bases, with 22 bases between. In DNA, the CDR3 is TGTGCCAGCAGTTCAAGGTTGGGGGATGTATGGACTGAAGCTTTCTTT. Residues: CASSSRLGDVWTEAFF.

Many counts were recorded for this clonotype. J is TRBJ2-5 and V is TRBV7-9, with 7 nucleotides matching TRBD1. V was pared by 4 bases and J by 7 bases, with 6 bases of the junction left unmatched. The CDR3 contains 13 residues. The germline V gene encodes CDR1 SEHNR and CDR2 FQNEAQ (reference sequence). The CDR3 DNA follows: TGTGCCAGCAGCTCAAGACAGGGTACGACCCAGTACTTC. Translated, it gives CASSSRQGTTQYF.

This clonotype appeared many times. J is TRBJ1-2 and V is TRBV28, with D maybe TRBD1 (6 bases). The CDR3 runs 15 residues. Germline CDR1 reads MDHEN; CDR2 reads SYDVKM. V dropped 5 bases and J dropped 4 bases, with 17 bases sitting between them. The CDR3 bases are TGTGCCAGCAGTCCACAACAGGGTATCGGCTATGGCTACACCTTC. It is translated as CASSPQQGIGYGYTF.

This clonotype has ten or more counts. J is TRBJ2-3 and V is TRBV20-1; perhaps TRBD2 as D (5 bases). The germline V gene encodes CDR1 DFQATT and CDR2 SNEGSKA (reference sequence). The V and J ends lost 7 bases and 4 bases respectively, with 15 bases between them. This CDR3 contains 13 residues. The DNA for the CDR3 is TGCAGTGTTAACCGGGCGAGGGCAGATACGCAGTATTTT. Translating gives CSVNRARADTQYF.